This passage covers 9 T cell receptor beta chains from one sample sequenced in a study of CD8 T cells in Susac syndrome. Reverse transcription used about 0.45 to 1 ug RNA and random hexamers. TCRdb reanalysed the immunoSEQ multiplex PCR reads using MiXCR and keeps one entry per CDR3 protein. This repertoire shows more than 65,000 distinct CDR3 sequences, approximately 95% found once; its top ten account for over 0.2%. The sample consisted of CD8+ T cells from PBMCs. The receptors stem from a human donor in good health.

V usage is TRBV27 and J usage is TRBJ2-7; the D gene is possibly TRBD1 (6 bases). CDR3 size: 13 residues. Germline CDR1 is MNHEY and CDR2 is SMNVEV (reference sequence). Trimming removed 6 bases at V and 4 bases at J, with 13 bases between. The CDR3 DNA reads TGTGCCAGCAGCTACAGGGACGGGTACGAGCAGTACGTC. It codes for CASSYRDGYEQYV.

The rearrangement links TRBV6-5 to TRBJ2-5, with TRBD2 as a possible D gene (6 bases). CDR3 length equals 14 residues. Trimming took off 6 bases at V and 2 bases at J, with 13 bases between the two ends. CDR1 is MNHEY and CDR2 is SVGAGI in the germline V gene. The CDR3 sequence: CASSFAGTQETQYF. DNA for the CDR3: TGTGCCAGCAGCTTTGCGGGGACTCAAGAGACCCAGTACTTC.

V is TRBV29-1 and J is TRBJ1-1; D not certain. The CDR3 has 12 residues. CDR1 and CDR2 from the germline V gene are SQVTM and ANQGSEA. Trimming took 7 bases from V and 0 from J, leaving 9 bases between them. The CDR3 sequence is CSGRWMNTEAFF. Written as DNA, the CDR3 is TGCAGCGGGAGGTGGATGAACACTGAAGCTTTCTTT.

This rearrangement joins TRBV6-1 to TRBJ2-2; 10 bases map to TRBD1. J gave up 6 bases and V 5 bases, and 12 bases lay outside the gene matches. Looked up from germline, CDR1 is MNHNS and CDR2 is SASEGT. The CDR3 spans 17 residues. The CDR3 DNA sequence: TGTGCCAGCAGTCCCCGGGACAGGGGATTGGGTGCCGGGGAGCTGTTTTTT. It codes for CASSPRDRGLGAGELFF.

This chain joins TRBV6-5 and TRBJ2-7, with D hard to call. The germline V gene has CDR1 MNHEY and CDR2 SVGAGI. CDR3 size: 12 residues. Trimming left V 2 bases short and J 5 bases short, with 7 bases between. The CDR3: CASSYDRNEQYF. The CDR3 DNA sequence: TGTGCCAGCAGTTACGATAGGAACGAGCAGTACTTC.

The rearrangement links TRBV27 to TRBJ1-5, with no clear D. V was pared by 5 bases and J by 3 bases, with 11 bases between. Germline lookup yields CDR1 MNHEY and CDR2 SMNVEV (reference sequence). CDR3 length: 14 residues. CDR3 region: CASSLLGINQPQHF. DNA of the CDR3: TGTGCCAGCAGTCTCCTCGGGATCAATCAGCCCCAGCATTTT.

CDR3 sequence (DNA): TGTGCCAGCAGCCAAGGCAAAAGGGGTGAGCAGTTCTTC. Amino acids: CASSQGKRGEQFF. V is TRBV3-1 and J is TRBJ2-1; possible D gene TRBD1, 5 bases. CDR1 LGHDT and CDR2 YNNKEL come from the germline V gene (reference sequence). The CDR3 is made up of 13 amino acids. V dropped 1 base and J dropped 9 bases, with 10 bases sitting between them.

In nucleotides, the CDR3 is TGTGCCAGCAGCCCCTTGTCGTTCGCGAACACCGGGGAGCTGTTTTTT. Residues: CASSPLSFANTGELFF. The J gene is TRBJ2-2, the V gene TRBV9; unclear D gene. This CDR3 contains 16 residues. The V gene's germline CDR1 is SGDLS and CDR2 YYNGEE. V was shortened by 4 bases and J by 0 bases, with 13 bases between the two germline ends.

This clonotype was seen a single time. The rearrangement uses TRBV9 and TRBJ1-6; no clear D gene. Germline CDR1 reads SGDLS; CDR2 reads YYNGEE. The CDR3 covers 14 residues. The V end was cut by 0 bases, the J end by 10 bases, with 11 bases between. The CDR3: CASSVGTSGSPLHF. CDR3 sequence (DNA): TGTGCCAGCAGCGTAGGGACCTCTGGGTCACCCCTCCACTTT. The variable domain in full, completed from reference TRBV9 and TRBJ1-6, reads DSGVTQTPKHLITATGQRVTLRCSPRSGDLSVYWYQQSLDQGLQFLIQYYNGEERAKGNILERFSAQQFPDLHSELNLSSLELGDSALYFCASSVGTSGSPLHFGNGTRLTVT.